Below, 32 T cell receptor beta chains from the same sample are listed, as sequenced in a study of blood T cell repertoires in COVID-19. Sequencing was performed with immunoSEQ multiplex PCR; in TCRdb, only in-frame clones are kept and a portion is missing. The profile shows 130,000 to 150,000 clones, approximately 85% of them singletons. The source material was peripheral blood. These receptors came from a woman in her sixties or seventies with COVID-19, enrolled during active disease.

This sequence joins TRBV9 and TRBJ1-3; the match to TRBD1 covers 7 bases. Germline loops: CDR1 SGDLS, CDR2 YYNGEE. The CDR3 spans 16 residues. The V segment lost 1 base and the J segment 0 bases; nucleotides outside the gene matches: 4. CDR3 bases: TGTGCCAGCAGCGTACAAGACAGGGTCTCTGGAAACACCATATATTTT. This codes for CASSVQDRVSGNTIYF.

The rearrangement uses TRBV18 and TRBJ2-4, with a possible D match to TRBD2 (5 bases). The CDR3 consists of 16 residues. CDR1 is KGHSH, CDR2 LQKENI, per germline. V lost 2 bases and J lost 2, with 13 bases in between. The CDR3 DNA reads as TGTGCCAGCTCACCAGTGCACCCCGGGACCAAAAACATTCAGTACTTC. Protein product: CASSPVHPGTKNIQYF. The entire variable domain, with the rest obtained from reference TRBV18 and TRBJ2-4, is as follows: NAGVMQNPRHLVRRRGQEARLRCSPMKGHSHVYWYRQLPEEGLKFMVYLQKENIIDESGMPKERFSAEFPKEGPSILRIQQVVRGDSAAYFCASSPVHPGTKNIQYFGAGTRLSVL.

The rearrangement links TRBV24-1 to TRBJ1-1; 9 bases are a match to TRBD1. This CDR3 has 14 residues. V gave up 4 bases and J gave up 4 bases; unmatched junction bases: 3. The germline V gene encodes CDR1 KGHDR and CDR2 SFDVKD. CDR3 residues: CATSESDRGTEAFF. CDR3 coding DNA: TGTGCCACCAGTGAATCGGACAGGGGCACTGAAGCTTTCTTT.

The CDR3 protein is CASSPTRAGTGLPFTSDNEQFF. The CDR3, as DNA: TGTGCCAGCTCACCAACCCGGGCAGGGACAGGGCTTCCATTTACCTCAGACAATGAGCAGTTCTTC. The rearrangement uses TRBV18 and TRBJ2-1; 9 nucleotides match TRBD1. The germline V gene encodes CDR1 KGHSH and CDR2 LQKENI. The trim removed 2 bases at V and 5 bases at J, leaving 25 bases unmatched. The CDR3 has 22 residues.

The J gene is TRBJ2-5, the V gene TRBV5-1; no clear D gene. The CDR3 spans 14 residues. Germline CDR1 SGHRS, CDR2 YFSETQ. V lost 2 bases, J lost 0 bases, and 8 bases lay in between. The CDR3 region has the DNA TGCGCCAGCAGCTTCGTGGCAGACCAAGAGACCCAGTACTTC. Its protein product is CASSFVADQETQYF. Full variable domain (rest looked up from reference TRBV5-1 and TRBJ2-5): KAGVTQTPRYLIKTRGQQVTLSCSPISGHRSVSWYQQTPGQGLQFLFEYFSETQRNKGNFPGRFSGRQFSNSRSEMNVSTLELGDSALYLCASSFVADQETQYFGPGTRLLVL.

The chain is built from TRBV5-4 and TRBJ2-7; 9 nucleotides agree with TRBD1. CDR3 length: 13 residues. Germline V gives CDR1 SGHNT, CDR2 YYREEE (reference sequence). V trimming: 4 bases; J trimming: 4 bases; junction bases outside the gene matches: 3. The CDR3 region has the DNA TGTGCCAGCAGCCGGGGACAGGGATACGAGCAGTACTTC. Protein: CASSRGQGYEQYF.

The chain carries TRBV15 and TRBJ1-2, with TRBD1 matching over 9 bases. This CDR3 comprises 15 residues. J gave up 4 bases and V 4 bases, and 7 bases lay outside the gene matches. CDR1 is LNHNV and CDR2 is YYDKDF in the germline V gene (reference sequence). CDR3 in DNA: TGTGCCACCAGCACGGGGACAGGGACCATCTATGGCTACACCTTC. Encoded protein: CATSTGTGTIYGYTF.

The rearrangement links TRBV5-1 to TRBJ1-5; 10 bases fit TRBD1. Germline V lookup: CDR1 SGHRS, CDR2 YFSETQ. V was clipped by 7 bases and J by 2 bases; unmatched bases: 3. The CDR3 loop spans 14 amino acids. CDR3 bases: TGCGCCAGCGGGACAGGGGATGGCAATCAGCCCCAGCATTTT. Amino acid sequence: CASGTGDGNQPQHF.

The V gene is TRBV7-3, the J gene TRBJ2-2; 9 nucleotides line up with TRBD1. Losses at the gene ends were 4 bases for V and 7 bases for J; bases not matched to a gene: 7. This CDR3 has 15 residues. Germline lookup yields CDR1 SGHTA and CDR2 FQGTGA. CDR3 coding DNA: TGTGCCAGCAGCTCAACAGGGGGCGAAAACGGGGAGCTGTTTTTT. Residues: CASSSTGGENGELFF.

As to this clone: The same CDR3 is also encoded by other DNA sequences in this sample. As DNA, the CDR3 is TGTGCCAGCAGTGAAGGTGGACAGCAAGAGACCCAGTACTTC. Translation gives CASSEGGQQETQYF. The chain has TRBV2 and TRBJ2-5; TRBD1 might be the D (6 bases). V was cut by 1 base and J by 2 bases, with 8 bases left in between. The length of the CDR3 is 14 residues. Germline assignment: CDR1 SNHLY and CDR2 FYNNEI.

The V and J genes are TRBV7-9 and TRBJ2-5; D is undetermined. Germline V gene data show CDR1 as SEHNR and CDR2 as FQNEAQ (reference sequence). This CDR3 has 12 amino acids. V lost 2 bases and J lost 5, with 6 bases in between. Here the CDR3 DNA reads TGTGCCAGCAGCTTAACCCAGGAGACCCAGTACTTC. Residues: CASSLTQETQYF. Full variable domain (rest looked up from reference TRBV7-9 and TRBJ2-5): DTGVSQNPRHKITKRGQNVTFRCDPISEHNRLYWYRQTLGQGPEFLTYFQNEAQLEKSRLLSDRFSAERPKGSFSTLEIQRTEQGDSAMYLCASSLTQETQYFGPGTRLLVL.

V usage is TRBV27 and J usage is TRBJ1-1; the D is unclear. Between the trimmed V and J ends, which lost 7 bases and 2 bases, there was a span of 14 bases. CDR1 and CDR2 (germline): MNHEY, SMNVEV (reference sequence). The CDR3 sequence is 14 residues long. CDR3 residues: CASKLSGPNTEAFF. The CDR3 DNA sequence: TGTGCCAGCAAATTAAGTGGCCCAAACACTGAAGCTTTCTTT.

The chain is built from TRBV11-1 and TRBJ2-3; D gene uncertain. CDR3 length equals 13 residues. Germline V gene lookup returns CDR1 SGHAT and CDR2 FQDESV (reference sequence). Trimming left V 2 bases short and J 5 bases short, with 8 bases between. CDR3 in amino acids: CASSLNQQDTQYF. The CDR3 DNA sequence: TGTGCCAGCAGCTTAAACCAACAAGATACGCAGTATTTT.

The chain carries TRBV9 and TRBJ2-7, with 8 bases aligning to TRBD1. The germline V gene has CDR1 SGDLS and CDR2 YYNGEE. J was trimmed by 6 bases and V by 4 bases; bases with no gene match: 15. The CDR3 consists of 16 residues. The CDR3 DNA reads TGTGCCAGCAGCTCCCGAGCTCCGGGACAGGATGGCGAGCAGTACTTC. Protein product: CASSSRAPGQDGEQYF.

The V and J genes are TRBV7-9 and TRBJ2-3; possible D gene TRBD1, 5 bases. This CDR3 is built from 14 residues. The ends were cut back, 5 bases at V and 0 bases at J, with 9 bases in the middle. Germline V gene sequence: CDR1 SEHNR, CDR2 FQNEAQ (reference sequence). CDR3 residues: CASSPQGSTDTQYF. CDR3 DNA: TGTGCCAGCAGCCCTCAGGGTAGCACAGATACGCAGTATTTT. Together with reference TRBV7-9 and TRBJ2-3, the CDR3 gives the full variable domain: DTGVSQNPRHKITKRGQNVTFRCDPISEHNRLYWYRQTLGQGPEFLTYFQNEAQLEKSRLLSDRFSAERPKGSFSTLEIQRTEQGDSAMYLCASSPQGSTDTQYFGPGTRLTVL.

The genes are TRBV20-1 and TRBJ1-2, with D perhaps matching TRBD1 (5 bases). Germline CDR1 is DFQATT and CDR2 is SNEGSKA (reference sequence). V was clipped by 2 bases and J by 7 bases, with 8 bases between them. The CDR3 totals 11 residues. The CDR3 loop reads CSARKGFGYTF. In DNA, the CDR3 is TGCAGTGCTAGAAAGGGGTTTGGCTACACCTTC.

In nucleotides, the CDR3 is TGTGCCAGCAGTTACTCAGCGGGGGCGCTTGATGGCTACACCTTC. This sequence encodes CASSYSAGALDGYTF. The J gene is TRBJ1-2, the V gene TRBV6-6, with D tentatively TRBD1 (6 bases). Germline CDR1 MNHNY, CDR2 SVGAGI (reference sequence). The CDR3 is 15 amino acids. V lost 0 bases and J 6 bases, leaving 14 bases between the germline ends.

The CDR3 sequence is CATSRDRTSGGSSTDTQYF. Written as DNA, the CDR3 is TGTGCCACCAGCAGAGATAGGACTAGCGGGGGGTCTAGCACAGATACGCAGTATTTT. The chain recombines TRBV15 with TRBJ2-3; 14 positions agree with TRBD2. V was clipped by 0 bases and J by 0 bases; unmatched bases: 5. There are 19 residues in the CDR3. In germline, CDR1 is LNHNV, CDR2 YYDKDF (reference sequence). The variable domain in full, with the rest retrieved from reference TRBV15 and TRBJ2-3, is DAMVIQNPRYQVTQFGKPVTLSCSQTLNHNVMYWYQQKSSQAPKLLFHYYDKDFNNEADTPDNFQSRRPNTSFCFLDIRSPGLGDTAMYLCATSRDRTSGGSSTDTQYFGPGTRLTVL.

The V gene is TRBV28, the J gene TRBJ1-2; TRBD1 aligns across 7 bases. Germline V CDR1 and CDR2: MDHEN, SYDVKM. Trimming at V came to 4 bases and at J to 2 bases, leaving 4 bases not matched to a gene. The CDR3 spans 14 residues. The DNA for the CDR3 is TGTGCCAGCAGTTCGACAGGGTTGAACTATGGCTACACCTTC. Encoded protein: CASSSTGLNYGYTF.

Comments on this clone: This specimen includes other DNA sequences encoding the same CDR3. The rearrangement joins TRBV2 to TRBJ2-2; D perhaps matches TRBD1 (5 bases). The CDR3 runs 13 residues. Germline values: CDR1 SNHLY, CDR2 FYNNEI. V was trimmed by 2 bases and J by 7 bases, leaving 8 bases between them. CDR3 region: CASSERGIGELFF. The DNA for the CDR3 is TGTGCCAGCAGTGAAAGGGGTATCGGGGAGCTGTTTTTT.

The chain employs TRBV5-4 and TRBJ2-7; 7 nucleotides line up with TRBD1. With V trimmed by 10 bases and J by 5 bases, 12 bases remained unmatched. Germline-derived CDR1 and CDR2 are SGHNT and YYREEE (reference sequence). CDR3 size: 13 residues. CDR3 in DNA: TGTGCCGGCGGCGTACAGGGGAATAACGAGCAGTACTTC. Translating gives CAGGVQGNNEQYF.

The chain has TRBV6-5 and TRBJ1-1; the match to TRBD1 covers 8 bases. The V segment lost 1 base and the J segment 7 bases; nucleotides outside the gene matches: 2. The CDR3 length is 13 residues. Looked up from germline, CDR1 is MNHEY and CDR2 is SVGAGI. The CDR3 here is CASSYFGQGEAFF. In DNA, the CDR3 is TGTGCCAGCAGTTACTTCGGACAGGGTGAAGCTTTCTTT.

The chain combines TRBV27 with TRBJ2-7; possible D gene TRBD1, 8 bases. This CDR3 spans 16 amino acids. Germline V gene lookup returns CDR1 MNHEY and CDR2 SMNVEV (reference sequence). V lost 2 bases and J 2 bases, leaving 16 bases between the germline ends. In nucleotides, the CDR3 is TGTGCCAGCAGTTTAATCACAGGGGGGGGCGCCTACGAGCAGTACTTC. Amino acids: CASSLITGGGAYEQYF.

The genes are TRBV21-1 and TRBJ1-5. TRBV21-1 is a pseudogene segment. This CDR3 is built from 13 residues. CDR3 sequence (DNA): TGTGCCAGCAGCACGCTATCCCCCAAGCCCCAGCATTTT. Its protein product is CASSTLSPKPQHF.

The table lists this clone with a count of one. The chain carries TRBV5-1 and TRBJ2-5; 7 bases fit TRBD2. The CDR3 is made up of 14 amino acids. CDR1 and CDR2 (germline): SGHRS, YFSETQ. Trimming took 4 bases from V and 2 from J; bases not matched to a gene: 5. In DNA, the CDR3 is TGCGCCAGCAGCGGGACTAACGGACAAGAGACCCAGTACTTC. Translation gives CASSGTNGQETQYF.

The V call is TRBV9, the J call TRBJ1-6, with TRBD1 matching over 9 bases. The CDR3 length is 15 residues. The germline CDR1 and CDR2 sequences are SGDLS and YYNGEE. J lost 5 bases, V lost 4 bases, and 4 bases had no gene match. The CDR3 DNA reads as TGTGCCAGCAGCACCCGGGACAGGGATAATTCACCCCTCCACTTT. Translation: CASSTRDRDNSPLHF.

The chain has TRBV4-1 and TRBJ2-2, with 8 positions matching TRBD1. V lost 0 bases and J lost 1; bases outside the gene matches: 4. Germline lookup yields CDR1 MGHRA and CDR2 YSYEKL. The CDR3 loop spans 17 amino acids. DNA of the CDR3: TGCGCCAGCAGCCAAGAGACAGGGGCAAAGAACACCGGGGAGCTGTTTTTT. Amino acids: CASSQETGAKNTGELFF.

The chain employs TRBV4-3 and TRBJ1-4, with TRBD1 identical over 10 bases. V lost 0 bases and J lost 0; bases outside the gene matches: 10. This CDR3 has 20 amino acids. The germline V gene has CDR1 LGHNA and CDR2 YSLEER. The CDR3 reads CASSQDGPDRGFATNEKLFF. The CDR3 DNA follows: TGCGCCAGCAGCCAAGATGGCCCGGACAGGGGGTTTGCAACTAATGAAAAACTGTTTTTT.

The V call is TRBV24-1, the J call TRBJ2-3, with 8 bases identical to TRBD2. CDR3 length: 14 amino acids. After removal of 4 bases from V and 1 base from J, the junction contained 0 bases not matched to a gene. Germline V gene lookup returns CDR1 KGHDR and CDR2 SFDVKD. CDR3: CATSEAGGTDTQYF. Here the CDR3 DNA reads TGTGCCACCAGTGAAGCGGGGGGCACAGATACGCAGTATTTT.

This clone was detected only a few times. The chain uses TRBV19 and TRBJ2-5; the match to TRBD1 covers 8 bases. The CDR3 is 14 amino acids. V shed 1 base and J 4 bases; nucleotides not matched to a gene: 2. Looked up from germline, CDR1 is LNHDA and CDR2 is SQIVND (reference sequence). CDR3 DNA sequence: TGTGCCAGTAGTATAGCAGGGGGCGGAGAGACCCAGTACTTC. Translation gives CASSIAGGGETQYF.

This clone was found a few times. This rearrangement joins TRBV24-1 to TRBJ2-7; 7 bases agree with TRBD2. V shed 5 bases, J shed 3 bases, and the junction held 9 bases outside the gene matches. The germline CDR1 and CDR2 sequences are KGHDR and SFDVKD. The CDR3 is 15 residues long. The CDR3 bases are TGTGCCACCAGTGCCCGTTGGGGCGGGGGCTACGAGCAGTACTTC. Amino acids: CATSARWGGGYEQYF.

This sequence joins TRBV6-5 and TRBJ1-1; D is perhaps TRBD1 (5 bases). The CDR3 runs to 13 residues. Germline V gene sequence: CDR1 MNHEY, CDR2 SVGAGI. The germline V and J ends were trimmed by 2 bases and 1 base, with 5 bases remaining between them. The CDR3 DNA sequence: TGTGCCAGCAGTTACAGGGGGAACACTGAAGCTTTCTTT. Translating gives CASSYRGNTEAFF.